The rows below give T cell receptor beta chains drawn from one sample of a study of CD8 T cells in Susac syndrome. TCRdb re-called the immunoSEQ multiplex PCR reads through MiXCR, storing one row per CDR3 protein. The sample yields 210,000 or so distinct CDR3 sequences, approximately 90% seen once. Sequencing was carried out using CD8+ T cells from PBMCs. Receptors were obtained from a human donor with multiple sclerosis. The CDR3 runs from the conserved cysteine through the conserved F or W. The order of the fields is J gene, D gene, clone size, V gene, CDR3 DNA, CDR3 protein. D genes are given only for firm matches. Clone sizes are given selectively: once, few, many, or a class where the clone is expanded.

TRBJ1-5 | TRBD1 | NA | TRBV30 | TGTGCCTGGAGTGAGGGACAGGGTAATCAGCCCCAGCATTTT | CAWSEGQGNQPQHF
TRBJ1-3 | NA | NA | TRBV20-1 | TGCAGTGCTAGAGTCCCGGGACTGAAATCTGGAAACACCATATATTTT | CSARVPGLKSGNTIYF
TRBJ1-1 | NA | NA | TRBV27 | TGTGCCAGCAGATCGGGTACTGAAGCTTTCTTT | CASRSGTEAFF
TRBJ1-1 | NA | NA | TRBV20-1 | TGCAGTGCTAGACCCGAGGGGACTGAAGCTTTCTTT | CSARPEGTEAFF
TRBJ2-1 | NA | NA | TRBV19 | TGTGCCAGTAGTATTCCCGGCAATGAGCAGTTCTTC | CASSIPGNEQFF
TRBJ1-1 | NA | NA | TRBV19 | TGTGCCAGTAGTATAAGGTTGGGACCCAGCGGGTCCGAAGCTTTCTTT | CASSIRLGPSGSEAFF
TRBJ2-7 | NA | NA | TRBV4-1 | TGCGCCAGCAGCCCCCGGGGGAGCAGGGGATCTTACGAGCAGTACTTC | CASSPRGSRGSYEQYF
TRBJ2-3 | TRBD2 | NA | TRBV7-3 | TGTGCCAGCAGCCCCACCGGACCGGTGAGCGGGAGGGCCTCAGATACGCAGTATTTT | CASSPTGPVSGRASDTQYF
TRBJ2-7 | NA | NA | TRBV6-5 | TGTGCCACAACTGACTCCCCGGGGGGCCCCTACGAGCAGTACTTC | CATTDSPGGPYEQYF
TRBJ1-1 | NA | NA | TRBV12-5 | TGTGCTAGTGGTTTGGTAACGGGGACGAACACTGAAGCTTTCTTT | CASGLVTGTNTEAFF
TRBJ2-2 | NA | NA | TRBV6-5 | TGTGCCAGCAGTTACCTACCTCAGAACACCGGGGAGCTGTTTTTT | CASSYLPQNTGELFF
TRBJ2-1 | NA | NA | TRBV29-1 | TGCAGCGTTGAGTTCTACGGGGGTTTCAATGAGCAGTTCTTC | CSVEFYGGFNEQFF
TRBJ2-6 | TRBD2 | NA | TRBV7-9 | TGTGCCAGCAGCGGGACTAGCGGGAGGGCCTCAGGGGCCAACGTCCTGACTTTC | CASSGTSGRASGANVLTF
TRBJ2-5 | NA | NA | TRBV27 | TGTGCCAGCGGATATCACTTGGACACCCAAGAGACCCAGTACTTC | CASGYHLDTQETQYF
TRBJ1-2 | TRBD1 | NA | TRBV13 | TGTGCCAGCAGCCCCTCCGATCTCGGGACAGGGATCTATGGCTACACCTTC | CASSPSDLGTGIYGYTF
TRBJ2-7 | TRBD2 | NA | TRBV6-1 | TGTGCCAGCAGTGAAAGGGGTAGCGGGAGCGAGCAGTACTTC | CASSERGSGSEQYF
TRBJ1-1 | NA | NA | TRBV30 | TGTGCCTGTACAGAGATGAACACTGAAGCTTTCTTT | CACTEMNTEAFF
TRBJ2-3 | TRBD2 | NA | TRBV14 | TGTGCCAGCAGCCAAGATCTTCTCGGACTAGCGGTCACAGATACGCAGTATTTT | CASSQDLLGLAVTDTQYF
TRBJ2-7 | NA | few | TRBV7-3 | TGTGCCAGCAGCCCAGGGGCAGGAAGCTACGAGCAGTACTTC | CASSPGAGSYEQYF
TRBJ2-3 | NA | NA | TRBV18 | TGTGCCAGCTCACCACGTCCGGGTACGCAGTATTTT | CASSPRPGTQYF
TRBJ2-1 | TRBD2 | NA | TRBV18 | TGTGCCAGCTCACCAGGGACTAGCGGGAGTCATGAGCAGTTCTTC | CASSPGTSGSHEQFF
TRBJ2-7 | TRBD2 | NA | TRBV4-1 | TGCGCCAGCAGCCCATCTCCCGGACTAGCGGTCCGCTACGAGCAGTACTTC | CASSPSPGLAVRYEQYF
TRBJ1-2 | TRBD1 | once | TRBV12-5 | TGTGCTAGTGGTTTGGGGACAGGGACCTATGGCTACACCTTC | CASGLGTGTYGYTF
TRBJ2-1 | TRBD1 | NA | TRBV6-5 | TGTGCCAGCAGTTACTACGGACAGGGTGGAAACAATGAGCAGTTCTTC | CASSYYGQGGNNEQFF
TRBJ2-5 | NA | NA | TRBV20-1 | TGCAGTGCTAGAGATCTGTCAGCACAAGAGACCCAGTACTTC | CSARDLSAQETQYF
TRBJ2-1 | TRBD1 | NA | TRBV4-1 | TGCGCCAGCAGCCAAGGGACGACAGGGAAGAATGAGCAGTTCTTC | CASSQGTTGKNEQFF
TRBJ2-1 | NA | NA | TRBV19 | TGTGCCAGTAGTATAGATCCGTTGGGGAATGAGCAGTTCTTC | CASSIDPLGNEQFF
TRBJ2-1 | TRBD2 | NA | TRBV30 | TGTGCCTGGAGTGGGTGGGCGGGGGGAGCCGGGGATGAGCAGTTCTTC | CAWSGWAGGAGDEQFF
TRBJ2-2 | TRBD2 | NA | TRBV7-2 | TGTGCCAGCAGCCGACGGGAGTCGGGAGGTTCGGGCACCGGGGAGCTGTTTTTT | CASSRRESGGSGTGELFF
TRBJ1-5 | NA | NA | TRBV6-5 | TGTGCCAGCGGTCCCATTGGGGACAATCAGCCCCAGCATTTT | CASGPIGDNQPQHF
TRBJ1-2 | NA | NA | TRBV30 | TGTGCCTGGAGCGTCGGGACGTCCTATGGCTACACCTTC | CAWSVGTSYGYTF
TRBJ2-7 | TRBD1 | few | TRBV7-9 | TGTGCCAGCAGCAGTAGACAGGGGGCCTACGAGCAGTACTTC | CASSSRQGAYEQYF
TRBJ2-1 | NA | NA | TRBV13 | TGTGCCAGCACCCCGGGGAGCGGAAGCTCCTACAATGAGCAGTTCTTC | CASTPGSGSSYNEQFF
TRBJ2-1 | NA | NA | TRBV6-5 | TGTGCCAGCAGTTACTCCGCGGATGAGCAGTTCTTC | CASSYSADEQFF
TRBJ2-3 | NA | NA | TRBV12-3/TRBV12-4 | TGTGCCAGCAGTTTACCTAGCGAGGGTACAGATACGCAGTATTTT | CASSLPSEGTDTQYF
TRBJ2-7 | TRBD1 | NA | TRBV12-3/TRBV12-4 | TGTGCCAGCAGTCCCCGGACAGGGGAGAGTACCTACGAGCAGTACTTC | CASSPRTGESTYEQYF
TRBJ1-3 | NA | NA | TRBV5-1 | TGCGCCAGCAGCTTGTTCGGTAGGACCTTCTCTGGAAACACCATATATTTT | CASSLFGRTFSGNTIYF
TRBJ1-1 | TRBD1 | NA | TRBV30 | TGTGCCTGGGATGGACAGGGTCCTGAAGCTTTCTTT | CAWDGQGPEAFF
TRBJ1-1 | NA | NA | TRBV30 | TGTGCCTGCCAAGTTGATGGGGCGTACACTGAAGCTTTCTTT | CACQVDGAYTEAFF
TRBJ2-1 | NA | NA | TRBV15 | TGTGCCACCAGCAGAGATCGAGTGATGTCCTACAATGAGCAGTTCTTC | CATSRDRVMSYNEQFF
TRBJ2-3 | NA | NA | TRBV7-8 | TGTGCCAGCAGCTTAGCGGTGGGACCCGCGGGGTCAGATACGCAGTATTTT | CASSLAVGPAGSDTQYF
TRBJ2-1 | TRBD2 | NA | TRBV24-1 | TGTGCCACCAGTGATTCGACAGCTAGCGGGACGATTTACAATGAGCAGTTCTTC | CATSDSTASGTIYNEQFF
TRBJ2-7 | TRBD1 | NA | TRBV7-9 | TGTGCCAGCAGCCACAGGGGCCCCTCCTACGAGCAGTACTTC | CASSHRGPSYEQYF
TRBJ1-1 | TRBD1 | NA | TRBV30 | TGTGCCTGGAACGGACAGGGTGGAACTGAAGCTTTCTTT | CAWNGQGGTEAFF
TRBJ1-1 | NA | NA | TRBV6-6 | TGTGCCAGCAGTTACGCCAGGGGAGGCTCTGAAGCTTTCTTT | CASSYARGGSEAFF
TRBJ1-2 | NA | NA | TRBV30 | TGTGCCTGGAAGGCGTGGGCAGGTGGCTACACCTTC | CAWKAWAGGYTF
TRBJ1-3 | NA | NA | TRBV29-1 | TGCAGCGTTCGGAAGGATGAACACTCTGGAAACACCATATATTTT | CSVRKDEHSGNTIYF
TRBJ2-3 | NA | NA | TRBV7-8 | TGTGCCAGCAGCTTAGACAGCGGTACTAGCACAGATACGCAGTATTTT | CASSLDSGTSTDTQYF
TRBJ2-7 | TRBD2 | NA | TRBV28 | TGTGCCAGCAGACCGGGGACTAGCGGGTTTAACGAGCAGTACTTC | CASRPGTSGFNEQYF
TRBJ1-2 | NA | NA | TRBV27 | TGTGCCAGCAGTTTATTCGAGGGGTCCTATGGCTACACCTTC | CASSLFEGSYGYTF
TRBJ2-2 | TRBD1 | NA | TRBV6-6 | TGTGCCAGCGAGGAGGCAGGGGGCACCGGGGAGCTGTTTTTT | CASEEAGGTGELFF
TRBJ1-5 | TRBD1 | NA | TRBV7-8 | TGTGCCAGCAGCCCCGGGACAGGGCCGAGTCAGCCCCAGCATTTT | CASSPGTGPSQPQHF
TRBJ1-1 | TRBD1 | NA | TRBV7-2 | TGTGCCAGCAGCGAAGGGACAGCTACTGAAGCTTTCTTT | CASSEGTATEAFF